These 26 T cell receptor beta chains were all obtained from the same sample, sequenced in a study of T-cell reconstitution after alpha-beta-depleted transplantation in children. The TCRbeta library incorporated unique molecular identifiers. Each CDR3 protein gets one entry after TCRdb re-called the PCR reads with MiXCR. The sample lists around 200,000 distinct CDR3 sequences, roughly a sixth occurring once. Sequencing used PBMCs, mostly from graft donor cells, obtained 360 days after TCRalphabeta/CD19-depleted stem cell transplant. All receptors come from a male patient under 10 years old who had a stem cell transplant for acute lymphoblastic leukemia, so the T cells may come from the graft donor.

The table lists this clonotype with many counts. The chain uses TRBV12-3 or TRBV12-4 and TRBJ2-2; perhaps TRBD1 as D (6 bases). V was trimmed by 1 base and J by 0 bases, leaving 6 bases between them. The CDR3 spans 15 residues. CDR3 coding DNA: TGTGCCAGCAGTTTAGGGACAGCGAACACCGGGGAGCTGTTTTTT. This translates into CASSLGTANTGELFF.

This rearrangement joins TRBV29-1 to TRBJ2-4, with 10 positions matching TRBD2. This CDR3 comprises 15 residues. Germline CDR1 and CDR2: SQVTM and ANQGSEA. J was trimmed by 4 bases and V by 0 bases; bases with no gene match: 3. CDR3 DNA: TGCAGCGTTGAAGAGGGGACTAGCGTAAAAAACATTCAGTACTTC. Amino acid sequence: CSVEEGTSVKNIQYF.

The chain employs TRBV5-1 and TRBJ2-1; 8 positions match TRBD2. V gave up 0 bases and J gave up 10 bases; unmatched junction bases: 9. Germline CDR1 SGHRS, CDR2 YFSETQ. The CDR3 has 15 residues. CDR3 coding DNA: TGCGCCAGCAGCTTGGCCCCAGCGGGAGAAGGAGAGCAGTTCTTC. Its translation: CASSLAPAGEGEQFF.

This sequence joins TRBV3-1 and TRBJ2-3; D is unclear. V dropped 4 bases and J dropped 0 bases, with 11 bases sitting between them. Per the germline V gene, CDR1 is LGHDT and CDR2 is YNNKEL (reference sequence). CDR3 length: 15 residues. The CDR3 protein is CASSRTDHSTDTQYF. Here the CDR3 DNA reads TGTGCCAGCAGCCGGACGGACCACAGCACAGATACGCAGTATTTT.

This clonotype has a handful of counts. The J gene is TRBJ1-1, the V gene TRBV7-7, with TRBD1 identical over 7 bases. Germline V gene sequence: CDR1 SSHAT, CDR2 FNYEAQ (reference sequence). CDR3 length equals 15 residues. The V and J ends lost 8 bases and 1 base, in that order; junction bases with no gene match: 10. The CDR3 bases are TGTGCCAGCCCCTATCGGGGACAGCCGAACACTGAAGCTTTCTTT. Protein: CASPYRGQPNTEAFF.

The chain carries TRBV25-1 and TRBJ2-3, with 10 bases identical to TRBD2. The CDR3 totals 17 residues. Trimming cost V 4 bases and J 4 bases; bases outside gene matches: 11. Germline assignment: CDR1 MGHDK and CDR2 SYGVNS. CDR3 nucleotide sequence: TGTGCCAGCAGTGTACCAACCCTGGGACTAGCGCCAGATACGCAGTATTTT. It is translated as CASSVPTLGLAPDTQYF.

This clonotype was counted at least ten times. The chain recombines TRBV7-2 with TRBJ1-1, with 9 bases lining up with TRBD1. This CDR3 is 14 amino acids long. The germline V gene encodes CDR1 SGHTA and CDR2 FQGNSA. With V trimmed by 1 base and J by 5 bases, 2 bases remained unmatched. CDR3 coding DNA: TGTGCCAGCAGCTTAGTCGGGACAGGGACTGAAGCTTTCTTT. Its translation: CASSLVGTGTEAFF.

The chain is built from TRBV9 and TRBJ2-1; D not resolved. Deletions cut 0 bases from V and 9 bases from J, with 7 bases between. The CDR3 has 12 amino acids. Per germline, CDR1 SGDLS and CDR2 YYNGEE. CDR3 DNA: TGTGCCAGCAGCGTAGGGATAGGTGAGCAGTTCTTC. Translated: CASSVGIGEQFF. Together with reference TRBV9 and TRBJ2-1, the CDR3 gives the full variable domain: DSGVTQTPKHLITATGQRVTLRCSPRSGDLSVYWYQQSLDQGLQFLIQYYNGEERAKGNILERFSAQQFPDLHSELNLSSLELGDSALYFCASSVGIGEQFFGPGTRLTVL.

This clonotype was seen more than once but under ten times. The gene calls are TRBV4-2 and TRBJ2-1; the match to TRBD2 covers 9 bases. V lost 3 bases, J lost 4 bases, and 13 bases stayed unmatched. The germline V gene has CDR1 LGHNA and CDR2 YNFKEQ. CDR3 size: 18 residues. CDR3 in DNA: TGTGCCAGCAGCCACGCACAGGTCCTAGCGGGGACTTACAATGAGCAGTTCTTC. It encodes CASSHAQVLAGTYNEQFF.

Only a few counts were recorded for this clonotype. The J gene is TRBJ1-1, the V gene TRBV28; the D is unclear. Trimming removed 2 bases from V and 10 bases from J, with 14 bases in between. The CDR3 loop spans 13 amino acids. Germline CDR1 is MDHEN and CDR2 is SYDVKM. The CDR3 is CASSLPVTERAFF. CDR3 coding DNA: TGTGCCAGCAGTTTACCGGTGACTGAACGAGCTTTCTTT.

This clonotype turned up a few times. The V call is TRBV24-1, the J call TRBJ2-7; D uncertain. Looked up from germline, CDR1 is KGHDR and CDR2 is SFDVKD. The CDR3 extends over 10 amino acids. The V and J ends lost 8 bases and 5 bases respectively, with 6 bases between them. The CDR3 region has the DNA TGTGCCACCACAGCACACGAGCAGTACTTC. The encoded protein is CATTAHEQYF.

This clonotype was detected a few times. The chain recombines TRBV6-2 or TRBV6-3 with TRBJ2-1; TRBD2 matches at 8 bases. The V segment lost 5 bases and the J segment 7 bases; nucleotides outside the gene matches: 10. The CDR3 is made up of 15 amino acids. In germline, CDR1 is MNHEY, CDR2 SVGEGT. The CDR3 DNA is TGTGCCAGCAGTCCTCGGGTAGCGGGGCCGAATGAGCAGTTCTTC. Its translation is CASSPRVAGPNEQFF.

This clonotype was seen only a few times. The CDR3 DNA follows: TGTGCCAGCAGTTTGCTGCAGGCTGCTAACTATGGCTACACCTTC. Translating gives CASSLLQAANYGYTF. The chain recombines TRBV12-3 or TRBV12-4 with TRBJ1-2; D gene unclear. V shed 3 bases and J shed 0 bases, with 11 bases lying between them. This CDR3 is built from 15 residues.

This clonotype was recorded a few times. This chain joins TRBV20-1 and TRBJ2-7; D may be TRBD2 (6 bases). Between the trimmed V and J ends, which lost 5 bases and 6 bases, there was a span of 23 bases. Germline V CDR1 and CDR2: DFQATT, SNEGSKA (reference sequence). The CDR3 covers 15 residues. CDR3 DNA: TGCAGTGCTGGAAGTTGGGGGGAGCACAGTGGCGAGCAGTACTTC. It is translated as CSAGSWGEHSGEQYF.

This chain joins TRBV24-1 and TRBJ2-3; tentative D call: TRBD2 (6 bases). Germline V lookup: CDR1 KGHDR, CDR2 SFDVKD. Deletions cut 3 bases from V and 3 bases from J, with 12 bases between. The CDR3 has 15 residues. Written as DNA, the CDR3 is TGTGCCACCAGTGATCCCGCCGGGGGAACAGATACGCAGTATTTT. Translating it yields CATSDPAGGTDTQYF.

This chain joins TRBV5-1 and TRBJ2-1, with 12 nucleotides matching TRBD2. V lost 4 bases and J lost 9; bases outside the gene matches: 8. The CDR3 contains 15 residues. Germline CDR1 SGHRS, CDR2 YFSETQ. CDR3 DNA: TGCGCCAGCAGCCCACGAGGACTAGCGGGGTTTGAGCAGTTCTTC. The encoded protein is CASSPRGLAGFEQFF.

This clonotype was observed many times. The rearrangement uses TRBV12-3 or TRBV12-4 and TRBJ2-5; 8 bases map to TRBD1. This CDR3 is 12 amino acids long. Trimming removed 7 bases from V and 3 bases from J; junction bases left unmatched: 1. The CDR3 DNA sequence: TGTGCCAGCAAGGGACAGGAAGAGACCCAGTACTTC. Translated: CASKGQEETQYF.

In this sample, this clonotype turned up a few times. The V call is TRBV24-1, the J call TRBJ2-1; D is undetermined. Trimming pared 2 bases from V and 6 bases from J, leaving 10 bases between. Germline V CDR1 and CDR2: KGHDR, SFDVKD. The CDR3 contains 14 residues. The CDR3 reads CATSDSDGINEQFF. CDR3 in DNA: TGTGCCACCAGTGATTCGGACGGAATCAATGAGCAGTTCTTC.

In this sample, this clonotype turned up many times. The V call is TRBV4-1, the J call TRBJ1-5; TRBD1 is a possible D gene (6 bases). Germline CDR1 reads MGHRA; CDR2 reads YSYEKL. The V gene lost 3 bases and the J gene lost 7 bases, with 16 bases spanning the gap. The CDR3 is made up of 15 amino acids. The CDR3 bases are TGCGCCAGCAGCCACCGAGGACAGCGAAAGCAGCCCCAGCATTTT. This sequence encodes CASSHRGQRKQPQHF.

The chain recombines TRBV7-2 with TRBJ2-3; unclear D gene. Germline assignment: CDR1 SGHTA and CDR2 FQGNSA. Between the trimmed V and J ends, which lost 4 bases and 2 bases, there was a span of 7 bases. There are 13 residues in the CDR3. In nucleotides, the CDR3 is TGTGCCAGCAGCTACCGGATCACAGATACGCAGTATTTT. This sequence encodes CASSYRITDTQYF.

This clonotype was detected a few times. V usage is TRBV7-6 and J usage is TRBJ2-1, with a tentative D call TRBD2 (6 bases). The CDR3 contains 15 residues. Between the trimmed V and J ends, which lost 4 bases and 6 bases, there was a span of 16 bases. Germline V gene data show CDR1 as SGHVS and CDR2 as FNYEAQ. The CDR3 DNA reads TGTGCCAGCAGCTCGGGACCTAGGGGAGGCAATGAGCAGTTCTTC. It yields the protein CASSSGPRGGNEQFF.

This chain uses TRBV12-3 or TRBV12-4 with TRBJ1-2; D gene ambiguous. V was shortened by 7 bases and J by 8 bases, with 14 bases between the two germline ends. This CDR3 contains 12 residues. The CDR3 nucleotides are TGTGCCAGCACCCTCGACCGGCCCGGCTACACCTTC. Protein: CASTLDRPGYTF.

V usage is TRBV12-3 or TRBV12-4 and J usage is TRBJ2-7; 14 nucleotides align to TRBD2. The CDR3 has 16 amino acids. The V segment lost 5 bases and the J segment 5 bases; nucleotides outside the gene matches: 8. For the CDR3, the DNA is TGTGCCAGCAGTACCTGGACTAGCGGGGGGTCCCACGAGCAGTACTTC. Encoded protein: CASSTWTSGGSHEQYF.

V usage is TRBV12-3 or TRBV12-4 and J usage is TRBJ2-3; 7 nucleotides match TRBD2. This CDR3 spans 15 amino acids. The ends lost 5 bases at V and 5 bases at J; junction bases unmatched: 10. The CDR3 DNA follows: TGTGCCAGCAGTCCGCAGGCGGGAGTCATAGATACGCAGTATTTT. It codes for CASSPQAGVIDTQYF.

For the CDR3, the DNA is TGTGCCAGCTCACCATTCGACAGTAGCAATCAGCCCCAGCATTTT. Translation: CASSPFDSSNQPQHF. The chain uses TRBV18 and TRBJ1-5, with D perhaps TRBD1 (5 bases). This CDR3 has 15 amino acids. Germline V gene sequence: CDR1 KGHSH, CDR2 LQKENI. Trimming shortened V by 2 bases and J by 0 bases, and 8 bases separated the two germline ends.

This clonotype has just a few counts. The chain recombines TRBV20-1 with TRBJ2-3; 11 bases fit TRBD2. There are 17 residues in the CDR3. V shed 3 bases and J 0 bases; nucleotides not matched to a gene: 8. Germline V lookup: CDR1 DFQATT, CDR2 SNEGSKA (reference sequence). The DNA for the CDR3 is TGCAGTGCTAGGTCTGCTAGCGGGGGGTACAGCACAGATACGCAGTATTTT. Translating gives CSARSASGGYSTDTQYF.